These T cell receptor beta chains were read from a single sample in a study of blood T cell repertoires in COVID-19. TCRdb's copy holds only in-frame clones and misses some; the assay was immunoSEQ multiplex PCR. The data hold about 180,000 clones, with about 79% observed a single time. Sequencing was performed on PBMCs or T cells enriched from blood (not recorded which). The receptors come from a man aged 50-59 years who had recovered from COVID-19. Both conserved end residues are part of each CDR3. D genes are given only for firm matches. Clone sizes are given selectively: once, few, many, or a class where the clone is expanded.

V	size	D	J	CDR3	DNA
TRBV13	NA	NA	TRBJ1-3	CASSPRTAGNTIYF	TGTGCCAGCAGCCCCCGGACAGCCGGAAACACCATATATTTT
TRBV19	NA	TRBD1	TRBJ1-5	CASSPTDRGSNQPQHF	TGTGCCAGTAGTCCTACGGACAGGGGTAGCAATCAGCCCCAGCATTTT
TRBV10-3	NA	NA	TRBJ1-1	CAISGASNTEAFF	TGTGCCATCAGTGGGGCGAGTAACACTGAAGCTTTCTTT
TRBV7-9	NA	TRBD1	TRBJ2-3	CASSSGQGARDTQYF	TGTGCCAGCAGCTCGGGACAGGGGGCGAGAGATACGCAGTATTTT
TRBV21-1	NA	NA	TRBJ1-2	CASSSPPIQGDGYGYTF	TGTGCCAGCAGCTCGCCCCCTATACAGGGGGACGGCTATGGCTACACCTTC
TRBV2	NA	NA	TRBJ2-2	CASRTGTGRTGELFF	TGTGCCAGCAGAACCGGGACTGGTCGCACCGGGGAGCTGTTTTTT
TRBV18	NA	NA	TRBJ1-2	CASSPRVPQEANYGYTF	TGTGCCAGCTCACCACGGGTGCCCCAGGAAGCTAACTATGGCTACACCTTC
TRBV12-5	NA	NA	TRBJ1-3	CASGLVGVGGERNTIYF	TGTGCTAGTGGTTTGGTAGGGGTGGGCGGGGAGAGAAACACCATATATTTT
TRBV3-1/TRBV3-2	NA	TRBD2	TRBJ2-1	CASSPSVQTSGLRYNEQFF	TGTGCCAGCAGCCCCTCCGTCCAGACTAGCGGGTTACGCTACAATGAGCAGTTCTTC
TRBV18	once	NA	TRBJ2-5	CASSPQTGFETQYF	TGTGCCAGCTCACCACAGACAGGTTTCGAGACCCAGTACTTC
TRBV18	NA	TRBD1	TRBJ2-7	CASSLGQGKGSYYEQYF	TGTGCCAGCTCACTGGGACAGGGTAAAGGTTCCTACTACGAGCAGTACTTC
TRBV12-5	NA	TRBD1	TRBJ2-5	CASGFTSRGRQAETQYF	TGTGCTAGTGGTTTCACCTCCAGGGGGCGCCAGGCAGAGACCCAGTACTTC
TRBV7-9	NA	NA	TRBJ2-3	CASSPLSDTQYF	TGTGCCAGCAGCCCCCTCTCGGATACGCAGTATTTT
TRBV19	NA	TRBD1	TRBJ1-5	CASSQGGWNQPQHF	TGTGCCAGTAGTCAGGGGGGATGGAATCAGCCCCAGCATTTT
TRBV6-5	NA	TRBD1	TRBJ2-5	CASSGGQGWETQYF	TGTGCCAGCAGCGGAGGACAGGGGTGGGAGACCCAGTACTTC
TRBV6-2/TRBV6-3	NA	TRBD1	TRBJ1-2	CASSKTGEGYGYTF	TGTGCCAGCAGTAAGACAGGGGAAGGGTATGGCTACACCTTC
TRBV5-4	NA	TRBD1	TRBJ1-6	CASSLGTGVNPLHF	TGTGCCAGCAGCTTGGGGACAGGGGTTAACCCCCTCCACTTT
TRBV19	NA	NA	TRBJ1-2	CASRDGYTF	TGTGCCAGCCGAGATGGCTACACCTTC
TRBV20-1	NA	NA	TRBJ1-1	CSASPTWRAFF	TGCAGTGCTAGTCCAACCTGGAGGGCTTTCTTT
TRBV5-1	NA	TRBD2	TRBJ2-2	CASSLGPSGSTGELFF	TGCGCCAGCAGCTTGGGTCCTAGCGGATCCACCGGGGAGCTGTTTTTT
TRBV2	NA	TRBD1	TRBJ2-7	CASSEDRGGEQYF	TGTGCCAGCAGTGAGGACAGGGGTGGAGAGCAGTACTTC
TRBV6-4	many	TRBD2	TRBJ2-3	CASSGSGGGTDTQYF	TGTGCCAGCAGTGGTAGCGGCGGGGGGACAGATACGCAGTATTTT
TRBV9	NA	NA	TRBJ2-7	CASSVAGLSYEQYF	TGTGCCAGCAGCGTAGCTGGCTTGTCCTACGAGCAGTACTTC
TRBV5-1	NA	TRBD1	TRBJ2-6	CASSSIDRAGANVLTF	TGCGCCAGCAGCTCGATAGACAGGGCTGGGGCCAACGTCCTGACTTTC
TRBV9	NA	NA	TRBJ1-1	CASSRGQTMNTEAFF	TGTGCCAGCAGCCGAGGACAGACAATGAACACTGAAGCTTTCTTT
TRBV24-1	NA	TRBD2	TRBJ2-1	CATSKVAGGNNEQFF	TGTGCCACCAGTAAAGTAGCGGGGGGCAATAATGAGCAGTTCTTC
TRBV5-4	NA	NA	TRBJ1-4	CASSLDPGSYEKLFF	TGTGCCAGCAGCTTGGATCCGGGTTCATACGAAAAACTGTTTTTT
TRBV15	NA	NA	TRBJ1-6	CATSSGPVLPLHF	TGTGCCACCAGCTCAGGCCCGGTTTTACCCCTCCACTTT
TRBV5-1	NA	NA	TRBJ2-7	CASRDNSYEQYF	TGCGCCAGCAGGGACAACTCCTACGAGCAGTACTTC
TRBV18	NA	TRBD1	TRBJ2-7	CASSPGQDRRTYEQYF	TGTGCCAGCTCACCGGGCCAGGACAGGCGAACCTACGAGCAGTACTTC
TRBV7-6	NA	NA	TRBJ1-1	CASSALDTVTEAFF	TGTGCCAGCAGCGCACTAGACACGGTAACTGAAGCTTTCTTT
TRBV5-5	NA	TRBD1	TRBJ1-2	CASNVDRANYGYTF	TGTGCCAGCAATGTGGACAGGGCAAACTATGGCTACACCTTC
TRBV19	NA	NA	TRBJ1-1	CASRRSGTEAFF	TGTGCCAGTAGGAGGAGCGGCACTGAAGCTTTCTTT
TRBV11-3	NA	TRBD2	TRBJ2-1	CASSPRLAGDYNEQFF	TGTGCCAGCAGCCCTAGACTAGCGGGGGATTACAATGAGCAGTTCTTC
TRBV5-4	NA	TRBD1	TRBJ1-2	CASSRGTGRGYTF	TGTGCCAGCAGCCGAGGGACAGGGCGAGGCTACACCTTC
TRBV21-1	NA	NA	TRBJ2-7	CASSKALRTDPYEQYF	TGTGCCAGCAGCAAAGCGCTCAGGACAGATCCCTACGAGCAGTACTTC
TRBV2	NA	TRBD1	TRBJ1-5	CASKYETGGNQPQHF	TGTGCCAGCAAGTATGAGACAGGGGGGAATCAGCCCCAGCATTTT
TRBV2	few	TRBD1	TRBJ1-1	CATRRDRGNTEAFF	TGTGCCACCCGTCGTGACAGGGGCAACACTGAAGCTTTCTTT
TRBV5-6	many	TRBD1	TRBJ1-2	CASSQGTGRYGYTF	TGTGCCAGCAGCCAAGGGACAGGGAGATATGGCTACACCTTC